A selection of T cell receptor beta chains follows, all from one sample in a study of blood T cells in healthy people across ages. MiXCR, applied by TCRdb to the 5' RACE reads, yields one record per CDR3 protein. The sample gives 2 million or so distinct CDR3 sequences, about 49% of which show up once; 2.1% is in the top ten. Sample: blood. These receptors all come from a woman in her thirties or forties in good health. CDR3s include the opening cysteine and the closing phenylalanine or tryptophan. The D gene is left open where the match is weak. Only some rows state a clone size, as once, few, many or a class for expanded clones.

TRBJ2-7 | . | TRBD1 | TRBV20-1 | CSVQRGQAPYEQYF | TGCAGTGTCCAGAGGGGACAGGCCCCCTACGAGCAGTACTTC
TRBJ1-4 | . | TRBD1 | TRBV5-1 | CASSLATGAANEKLFF | TGCGCCAGCAGCTTGGCCACAGGGGCTGCTAATGAAAAACTGTTTTTT
TRBJ1-6 | . | TRBD1 | TRBV6-6 | CASRGTGAHSPLHF | TGTGCCAGCAGGGGGACAGGGGCCCATTCACCCCTCCACTTT
TRBJ2-3 | few | TRBD1 | TRBV7-9 | CASSTTDRGLSTDTQYF | TGTGCCAGCAGCACGACGGACAGGGGACTATCCACAGATACGCAGTATTTT
TRBJ2-1 | . | TRBD2 | TRBV4-3 | CASSQVSGRSYNEQFF | TGCGCCAGCAGCCAGGTCAGCGGGAGATCCTACAATGAGCAGTTCTTC
TRBJ2-1 | . | TRBD1 | TRBV4-3 | CASSLWTGDRNEQFF | TGCGCCAGCAGCCTCTGGACAGGAGATCGCAATGAGCAGTTCTTC
TRBJ2-7 | . | TRBD1 | TRBV10-3 | CAISEGQVNFYEQYF | TGTGCCATCAGTGAGGGACAGGTAAACTTCTACGAGCAGTACTTC
TRBJ2-7 | few | TRBD2 | TRBV9 | CASRKSGTSGDEQYF | TGTGCCAGCAGGAAATCCGGGACTAGCGGGGACGAGCAGTACTTC
TRBJ2-3 | . | . | TRBV7-9 | CASGLGMSGGDTQYF | TGTGCCAGCGGCTTAGGTATGAGTGGTGGAGATACGCAGTATTTT
TRBJ2-1 | . | TRBD2 | TRBV20-1 | CSAPAAGGDNEQFF | TGCAGTGCCCCGGCAGCGGGGGGGGACAATGAGCAGTTCTTC
TRBJ2-5 | once | . | TRBV5-1 | CASSVQQEETQYF | TGCGCCAGCAGCGTGCAACAGGAAGAGACCCAGTACTTC
TRBJ2-3 | once | . | TRBV2 | CASISREVADTQYF | TGTGCCAGCATCTCACGAGAGGTTGCAGATACGCAGTATTTT
TRBJ1-2 | . | . | TRBV28 | CASSRGGGAGGYTF | TGTGCCAGCAGCCGAGGGGGGGGCGCGGGCGGCTACACCTTC
TRBJ2-4 | few | TRBD1 | TRBV12-3/TRBV12-4 | CASSLGRGWEQYF | TGTGCCAGCAGTTTAGGCAGGGGGTGGGAGCAGTACTTC
TRBJ2-3 | few | . | TRBV6-2/TRBV6-3 | CASSYGPGPQYF | TGTGCCAGCAGTTATGGACCCGGCCCGCAGTATTTT
TRBJ1-5 | . | . | TRBV6-1 | CASSLAGEQPQHF | TGTGCCAGCAGTCTGGCAGGGGAACAGCCCCAGCATTTT
TRBJ2-2 | . | . | TRBV12-3/TRBV12-4 | CASSPGSLTGELFF | TGTGCCAGCAGTCCAGGCAGCCTAACCGGGGAGCTGTTTTTT
TRBJ2-3 | few | . | TRBV6-2/TRBV6-3 | CASSYSSDIRGPSTDTQYF | TGTGCCAGCAGTTACTCGTCTGACATCAGAGGGCCTAGCACAGATACGCAGTATTTT